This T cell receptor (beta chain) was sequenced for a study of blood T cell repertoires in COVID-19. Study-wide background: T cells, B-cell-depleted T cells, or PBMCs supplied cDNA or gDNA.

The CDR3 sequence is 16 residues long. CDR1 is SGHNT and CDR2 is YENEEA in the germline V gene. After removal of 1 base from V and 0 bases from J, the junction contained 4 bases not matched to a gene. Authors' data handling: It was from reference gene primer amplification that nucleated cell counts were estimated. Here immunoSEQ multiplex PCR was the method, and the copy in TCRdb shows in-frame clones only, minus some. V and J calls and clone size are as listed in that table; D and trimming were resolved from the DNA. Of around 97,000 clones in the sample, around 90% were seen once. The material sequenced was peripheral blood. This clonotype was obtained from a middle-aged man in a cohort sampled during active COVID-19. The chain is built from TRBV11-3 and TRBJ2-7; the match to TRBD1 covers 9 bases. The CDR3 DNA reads TGTGCCAGCAGCTTAGCCGGACAGGGGACCTCCTACGAGCAGTACTTC. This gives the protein CASSLAGQGTSYEQYF. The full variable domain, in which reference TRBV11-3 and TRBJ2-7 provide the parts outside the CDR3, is EAGVVQSPRYKIIEKKQPVAFWCNPISGHNTLYWYLQNLGQGPELLIRYENEEAVDDSQLPKDRFSAERLKGVDSTLKIQPAELGDSAVYLCASSLAGQGTSYEQYFGPGTRLTVT.